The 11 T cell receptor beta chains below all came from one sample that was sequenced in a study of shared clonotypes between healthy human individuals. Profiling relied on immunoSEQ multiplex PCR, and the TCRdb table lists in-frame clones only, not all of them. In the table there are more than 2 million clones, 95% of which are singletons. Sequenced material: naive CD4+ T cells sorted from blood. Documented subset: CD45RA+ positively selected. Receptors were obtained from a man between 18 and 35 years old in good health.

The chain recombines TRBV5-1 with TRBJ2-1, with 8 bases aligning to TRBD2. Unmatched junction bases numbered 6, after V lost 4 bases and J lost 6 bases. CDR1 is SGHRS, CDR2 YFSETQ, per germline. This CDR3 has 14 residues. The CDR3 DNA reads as TGCGCCAGCAGCCTCGGGGGGGCCGCCAATGAGCAGTTCTTC. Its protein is CASSLGGAANEQFF.

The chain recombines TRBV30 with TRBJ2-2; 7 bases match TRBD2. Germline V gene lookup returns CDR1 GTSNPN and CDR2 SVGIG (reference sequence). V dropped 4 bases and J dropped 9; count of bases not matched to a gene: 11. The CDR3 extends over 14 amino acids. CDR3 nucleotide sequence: TGTGCCTGGACGCCATCGACTAGCTCCCGGGAGCTGTTTTTT. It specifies CAWTPSTSSRELFF.

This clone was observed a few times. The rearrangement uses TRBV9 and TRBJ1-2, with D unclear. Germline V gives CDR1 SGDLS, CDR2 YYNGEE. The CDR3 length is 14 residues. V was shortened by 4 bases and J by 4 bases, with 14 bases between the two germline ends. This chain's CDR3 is CASSPSRGSYGYTF. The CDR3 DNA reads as TGTGCCAGCAGCCCCAGCCGGGGATCCTATGGCTACACCTTC. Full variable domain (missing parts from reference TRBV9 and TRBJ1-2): DSGVTQTPKHLITATGQRVTLRCSPRSGDLSVYWYQQSLDQGLQFLIQYYNGEERAKGNILERFSAQQFPDLHSELNLSSLELGDSALYFCASSPSRGSYGYTFGSGTRLTVV.

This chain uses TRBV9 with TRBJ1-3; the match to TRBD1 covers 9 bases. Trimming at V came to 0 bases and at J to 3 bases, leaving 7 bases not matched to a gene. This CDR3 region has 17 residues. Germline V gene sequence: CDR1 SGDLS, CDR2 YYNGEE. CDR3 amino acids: CASSVADRGVGGNTIYF. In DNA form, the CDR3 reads TGTGCCAGCAGCGTAGCCGACAGGGGGGTAGGTGGAAACACCATATATTTT.

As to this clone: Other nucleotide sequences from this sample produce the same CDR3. The CDR3: CASSLAGGTYNEQFF. The CDR3 region has the DNA TGCGCCAGCAGCTTGGCGGGAGGGACCTACAATGAGCAGTTCTTC. The chain carries TRBV5-1 and TRBJ2-1, with TRBD2 matching 8 bases. The junction had 1 base not matched to a gene; V was cut back by 0 bases and J by 2 bases. CDR1 is SGHRS, CDR2 YFSETQ, per germline. CDR3 size: 15 residues.

The CDR3 DNA sequence: TGCGCCAGCAGGGGGACTAGCGGGACCCAAGAGACCCAGTACTTC. This codes for CASRGTSGTQETQYF. This sequence joins TRBV10-2 and TRBJ2-5; 13 positions agree with TRBD2. From germline, CDR1 is WSHSY and CDR2 SAAADI. Trimming cost V 6 bases and J 1 base; bases outside gene matches: 2. This CDR3 region has 15 residues.

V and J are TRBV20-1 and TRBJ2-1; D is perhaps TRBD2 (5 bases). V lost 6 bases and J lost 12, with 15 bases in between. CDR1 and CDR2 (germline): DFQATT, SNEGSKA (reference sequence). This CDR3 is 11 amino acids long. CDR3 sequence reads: CSAHTSPAQFF. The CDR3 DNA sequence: TGCAGTGCACATACTAGTCCTGCGCAGTTCTTC.

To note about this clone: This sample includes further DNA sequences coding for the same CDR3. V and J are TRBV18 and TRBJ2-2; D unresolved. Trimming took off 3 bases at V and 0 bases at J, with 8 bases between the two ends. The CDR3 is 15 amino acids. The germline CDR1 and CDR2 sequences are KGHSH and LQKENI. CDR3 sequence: CASSPRLANTGELFF. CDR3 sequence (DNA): TGTGCCAGCTCACCTCGTCTAGCGAACACCGGGGAGCTGTTTTTT.

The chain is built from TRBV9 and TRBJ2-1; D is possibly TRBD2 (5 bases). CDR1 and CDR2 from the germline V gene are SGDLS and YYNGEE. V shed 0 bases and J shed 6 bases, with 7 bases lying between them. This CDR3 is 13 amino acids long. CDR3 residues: CASSVAGLNEQFF. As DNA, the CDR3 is TGTGCCAGCAGCGTAGCTGGACTCAATGAGCAGTTCTTC.

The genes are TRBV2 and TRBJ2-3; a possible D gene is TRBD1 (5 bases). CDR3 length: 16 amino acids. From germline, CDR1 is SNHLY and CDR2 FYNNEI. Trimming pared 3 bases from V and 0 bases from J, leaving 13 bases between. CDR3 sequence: CASSDGQGPSTDTQYF. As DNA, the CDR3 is TGTGCCAGCAGTGATGGCCAGGGCCCTAGCACAGATACGCAGTATTTT.

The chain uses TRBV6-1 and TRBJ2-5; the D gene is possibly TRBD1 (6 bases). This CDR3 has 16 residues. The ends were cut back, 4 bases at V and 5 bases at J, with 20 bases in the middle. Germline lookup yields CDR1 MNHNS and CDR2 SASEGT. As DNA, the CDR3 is TGTGCCAGCAGTGTGTTGGGACATAAGGCGGTGGAGACCCAGTACTTC. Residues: CASSVLGHKAVETQYF.